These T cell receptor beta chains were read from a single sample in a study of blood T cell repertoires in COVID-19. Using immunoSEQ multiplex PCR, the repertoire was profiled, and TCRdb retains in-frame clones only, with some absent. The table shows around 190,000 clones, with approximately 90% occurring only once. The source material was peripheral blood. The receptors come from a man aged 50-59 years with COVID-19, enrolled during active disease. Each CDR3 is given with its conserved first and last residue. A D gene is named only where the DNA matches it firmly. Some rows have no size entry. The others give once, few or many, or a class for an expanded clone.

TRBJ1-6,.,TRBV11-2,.,CASSGEGSYNSPLHF,TGTGCCAGCAGCGGAGAAGGCAGCTATAATTCACCCCTCCACTTT
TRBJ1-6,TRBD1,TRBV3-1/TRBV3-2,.,CASSRRWGGQDNSPLHF,TGTGCCAGCAGCCGCAGATGGGGGGGACAGGATAATTCACCCCTCCACTTT
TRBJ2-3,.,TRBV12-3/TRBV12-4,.,CASSLGRKDTQYF,TGTGCCAGCAGTTTAGGCAGGAAAGATACGCAGTATTTT
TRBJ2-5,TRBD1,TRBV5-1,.,CASSQQGAGGETQYF,TGCGCCAGCAGTCAACAGGGGGCAGGGGGAGAGACCCAGTACTTC
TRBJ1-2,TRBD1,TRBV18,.,CASSLDRDYGYTF,TGTGCCAGCTCCCTTGACAGGGACTATGGCTACACCTTC
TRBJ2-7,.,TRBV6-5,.,CASSPQDRITQQYF,TGTGCCAGCAGTCCACAGGACAGAATTACGCAGCAGTACTTC
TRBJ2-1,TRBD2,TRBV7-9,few,CASSPRTSGRINEQFF,TGTGCCAGCAGCCCTCGGACTAGCGGGAGGATCAATGAGCAGTTCTTC
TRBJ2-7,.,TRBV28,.,CASHFGLSGNDYEQYF,TGTGCCAGCCACTTCGGATTGTCGGGGAATGACTACGAGCAGTACTTC
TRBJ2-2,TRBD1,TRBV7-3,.,CASSYHLRDRGLTGELFF,TGTGCCAGCAGTTACCACCTCCGCGACAGGGGTTTGACCGGGGAGCTGTTTTTT
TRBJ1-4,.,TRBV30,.,CAWSVDSYEKLFF,TGTGCCTGGAGTGTGGACAGTTATGAAAAACTGTTTTTT
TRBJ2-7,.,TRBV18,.,CASSPNGDEQYF,TGTGCCAGCTCCCCAAACGGGGACGAGCAGTACTTC
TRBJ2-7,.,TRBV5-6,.,CASRHYGYSYEQYF,TGTGCCAGCAGACACTACGGTTACTCCTACGAGCAGTACTTC
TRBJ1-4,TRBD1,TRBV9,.,CASSPGGGQGEKLFF,TGTGCCAGCAGCCCCGGAGGGGGACAGGGTGAAAAACTGTTTTTT
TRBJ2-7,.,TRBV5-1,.,CASSLGFRASYEQYF,TGCGCCAGCAGCTTGGGGTTCAGGGCGTCCTACGAGCAGTACTTC
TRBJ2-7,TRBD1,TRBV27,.,CASSFDRGTYEQYF,TGTGCCAGCAGTTTCGACAGGGGAACCTACGAGCAGTACTTC
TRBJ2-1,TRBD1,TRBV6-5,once,CASVKGAYNEQFF,TGTGCCAGCGTGAAGGGGGCATACAATGAGCAGTTCTTC
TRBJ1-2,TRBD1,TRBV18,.,CASSPGQVVGYTF,TGTGCCAGCTCACCGGGACAGGTTGTGGGCTACACCTTC
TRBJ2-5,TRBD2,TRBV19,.,CASSPLAGGETQYF,TGTGCCAGTAGTCCACTAGCGGGGGGGGAGACCCAGTACTTC
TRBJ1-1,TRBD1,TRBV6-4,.,CASSASYRGNTEAFF,TGTGCCAGCAGTGCTAGTTACAGGGGGAACACTGAAGCTTTCTTT
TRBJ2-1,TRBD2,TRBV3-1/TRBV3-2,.,CTSSLTGTTHNEQFF,TGTACCAGCAGTCTTACCGGGACTACACACAATGAGCAGTTCTTC
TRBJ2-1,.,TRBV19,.,CASSHKYNEQFF,TGTGCCAGTAGTCACAAATACAATGAGCAGTTCTTC
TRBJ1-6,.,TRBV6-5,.,CASSYGGKNSPLHF,TGTGCCAGCAGTTACGGGGGGAAAAATTCACCCCTCCACTTT
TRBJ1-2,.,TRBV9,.,CASTVFGGAYGYTF,TGTGCCAGCACCGTCTTCGGGGGAGCCTATGGCTACACCTTC
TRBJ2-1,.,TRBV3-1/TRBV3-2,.,CASSQEVIALNEQFF,TGTGCCAGCAGCCAAGAGGTGATAGCGTTGAATGAGCAGTTCTTC
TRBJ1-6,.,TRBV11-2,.,CASSPYRNSPLHF,TGTGCCAGCAGCCCATACAGGAATTCACCCCTCCACTTT
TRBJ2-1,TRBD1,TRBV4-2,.,CASSFGTGGYNEQFF,TGTGCCAGCAGCTTTGGGACAGGGGGTTACAATGAGCAGTTCTTC
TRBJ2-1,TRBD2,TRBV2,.,CASSDGSGSGYEQFF,TGTGCCAGCAGTGACGGTAGCGGGAGTGGCTATGAGCAGTTCTTC
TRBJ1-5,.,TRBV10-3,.,CAISEGGGISNQPQHF,TGTGCCATCAGTGAGGGGGGGGGAATAAGCAATCAGCCCCAGCATTTT
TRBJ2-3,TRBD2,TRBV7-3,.,CASSPSGVTDTQYF,TGTGCCAGCAGCCCTAGCGGGGTCACAGATACGCAGTATTTT
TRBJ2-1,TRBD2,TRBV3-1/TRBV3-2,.,CASSQMGGRPYNEQFF,TGTGCCAGCAGCCAAATGGGCGGGAGGCCCTACAATGAGCAGTTCTTC
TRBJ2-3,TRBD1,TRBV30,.,CAWSTGQGSTDTQYF,TGTGCCTGGAGCACAGGACAGGGTAGCACAGATACGCAGTATTTT
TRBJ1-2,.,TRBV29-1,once,CSVEDARKGGYGYTF,TGCAGCGTTGAAGATGCTAGAAAAGGGGGCTATGGCTACACCTTC
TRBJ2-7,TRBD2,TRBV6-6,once,CASRGTTSYEQYF,TGTGCCAGCAGGGGGACTACTTCCTACGAGCAGTACTTC
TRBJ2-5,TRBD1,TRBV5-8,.,CASRDRAQDQETQYF,TGTGCCAGCAGGGACAGGGCCCAGGACCAAGAGACCCAGTACTTC
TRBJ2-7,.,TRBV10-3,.,CAISEPPGAITYEQYF,TGTGCCATCAGTGAGCCACCTGGGGCGATAACCTACGAGCAGTACTTC
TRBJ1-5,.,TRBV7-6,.,CASSRVQGSDQPQHF,TGTGCCAGCAGCCGTGTACAGGGCTCGGATCAGCCCCAGCATTTT
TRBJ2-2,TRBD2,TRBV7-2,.,CASSLDSGRALTGELFF,TGTGCCAGCAGCTTAGATAGCGGGAGGGCCCTCACCGGGGAGCTGTTTTTT
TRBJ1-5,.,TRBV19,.,CASSNWRGRGNQPQHF,TGTGCCAGTAGTAATTGGAGGGGCCGGGGCAATCAGCCCCAGCATTTT
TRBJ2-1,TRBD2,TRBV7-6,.,CASSQGLAGGTYNEQFF,TGTGCCAGCAGCCAGGGACTAGCGGGAGGAACCTACAATGAGCAGTTCTTC
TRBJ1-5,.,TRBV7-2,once,CASSLAFSGENQPQHF,TGTGCCAGCAGCTTAGCGTTCAGCGGGGAGAATCAGCCCCAGCATTTT
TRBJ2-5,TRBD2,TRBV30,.,CAWTLAGGDETQYF,TGTGCCTGGACGCTAGCGGGAGGAGATGAGACCCAGTACTTC
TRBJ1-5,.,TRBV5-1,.,CASSLWGDSNQPQHF,TGCGCCAGCAGCTTGTGGGGGGATAGCAATCAGCCCCAGCATTTT
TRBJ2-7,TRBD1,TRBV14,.,CASSHFDRGPFREQYF,TGTGCCAGCAGCCACTTTGACAGGGGGCCTTTTCGCGAGCAGTACTTC